The present T cell receptor beta chain was sequenced within a study of shared clonotypes between healthy human individuals. Study-wide context: For every donor, three CD4 naive, three CD4 memory, two CD8 naive and one CD8 memory plates were used.

CD8 cells classed as naive were CD45RO-negative and positively selected for CCR7, excluding terminally differentiated effector memory CD45RA+ cells. Only Caucasian adults living in Nashville, Tennessee served as donors. The data were produced by immunoSEQ multiplex PCR, yet TCRdb's version contains in-frame clones alone and is incomplete. This table holds some 740,000 clones, almost 95% found once. CDR1 SGDLS and CDR2 YYNGEE come from the germline V gene. The CDR3 is 15 residues long. The ends were cut back, 4 bases at V and 3 bases at J, with 16 bases in the middle. The receptor was derived from a man younger than 45 in good health. The sample taken for sequencing was naive CD8+ T cells sorted from blood. This chain links TRBV9 with TRBJ2-5; D gene uncertain. The chain's CDR3 is CASSPVKTGKETQYF. The DNA for the CDR3 is TGTGCCAGCAGCCCGGTGAAGACGGGCAAAGAGACCCAGTACTTC.